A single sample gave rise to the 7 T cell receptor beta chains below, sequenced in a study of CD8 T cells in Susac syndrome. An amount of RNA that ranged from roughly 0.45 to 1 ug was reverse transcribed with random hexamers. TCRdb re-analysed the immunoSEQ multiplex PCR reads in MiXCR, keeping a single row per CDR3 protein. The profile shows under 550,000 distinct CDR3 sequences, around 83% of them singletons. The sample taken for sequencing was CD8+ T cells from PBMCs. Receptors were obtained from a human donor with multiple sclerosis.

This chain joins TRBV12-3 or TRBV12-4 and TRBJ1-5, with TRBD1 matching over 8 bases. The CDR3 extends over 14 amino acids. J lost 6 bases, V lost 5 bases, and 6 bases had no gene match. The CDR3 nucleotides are TGTGCCAGCAGTCAGGGGGCGAATATTCAGCCCCAGCATTTT. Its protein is CASSQGANIQPQHF.

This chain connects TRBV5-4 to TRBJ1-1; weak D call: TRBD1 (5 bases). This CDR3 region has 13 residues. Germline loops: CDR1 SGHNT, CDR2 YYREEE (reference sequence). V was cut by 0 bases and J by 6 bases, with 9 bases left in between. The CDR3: CASSLGWGSEAFF. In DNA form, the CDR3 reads TGTGCCAGCAGCTTGGGTTGGGGCTCTGAAGCTTTCTTT.

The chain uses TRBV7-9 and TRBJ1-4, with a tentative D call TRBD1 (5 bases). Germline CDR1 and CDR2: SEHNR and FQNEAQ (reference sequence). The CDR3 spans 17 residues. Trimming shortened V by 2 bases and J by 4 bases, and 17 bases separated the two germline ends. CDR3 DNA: TGTGCCAGCAGCTTACTCCTCGACAGCGGGGTTAATGAAAAACTGTTTTTT. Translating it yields CASSLLLDSGVNEKLFF.

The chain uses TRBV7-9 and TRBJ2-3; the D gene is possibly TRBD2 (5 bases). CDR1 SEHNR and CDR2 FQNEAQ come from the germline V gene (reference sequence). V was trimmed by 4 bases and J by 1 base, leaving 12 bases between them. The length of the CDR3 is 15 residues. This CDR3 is CASSSLSDGTDTQYF. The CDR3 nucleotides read TGTGCCAGCAGCTCCCTTAGCGATGGCACAGATACGCAGTATTTT.

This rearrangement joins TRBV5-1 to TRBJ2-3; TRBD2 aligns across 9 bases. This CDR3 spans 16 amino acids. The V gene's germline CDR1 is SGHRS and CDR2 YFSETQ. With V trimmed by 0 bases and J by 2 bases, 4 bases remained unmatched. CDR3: CASSLALAGATDTQYF. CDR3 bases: TGCGCCAGCAGCTTGGCCTTAGCGGGAGCCACAGATACGCAGTATTTT.

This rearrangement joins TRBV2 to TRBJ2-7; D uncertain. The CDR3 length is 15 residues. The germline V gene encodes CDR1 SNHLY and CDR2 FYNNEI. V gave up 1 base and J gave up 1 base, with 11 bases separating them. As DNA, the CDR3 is TGTGCCAGCAGTGAAGAGCCCACCGCGTCCTACGAGCAGTACTTC. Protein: CASSEEPTASYEQYF.

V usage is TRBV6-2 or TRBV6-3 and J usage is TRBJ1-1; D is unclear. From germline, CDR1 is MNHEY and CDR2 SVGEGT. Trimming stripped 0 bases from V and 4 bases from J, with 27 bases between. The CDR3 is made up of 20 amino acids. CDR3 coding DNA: TGTGCCAGCAGTTACTCACGCCCCAGATTCCTCGGGTTAAGGTCCACTGAAGCTTTCTTT. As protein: CASSYSRPRFLGLRSTEAFF.